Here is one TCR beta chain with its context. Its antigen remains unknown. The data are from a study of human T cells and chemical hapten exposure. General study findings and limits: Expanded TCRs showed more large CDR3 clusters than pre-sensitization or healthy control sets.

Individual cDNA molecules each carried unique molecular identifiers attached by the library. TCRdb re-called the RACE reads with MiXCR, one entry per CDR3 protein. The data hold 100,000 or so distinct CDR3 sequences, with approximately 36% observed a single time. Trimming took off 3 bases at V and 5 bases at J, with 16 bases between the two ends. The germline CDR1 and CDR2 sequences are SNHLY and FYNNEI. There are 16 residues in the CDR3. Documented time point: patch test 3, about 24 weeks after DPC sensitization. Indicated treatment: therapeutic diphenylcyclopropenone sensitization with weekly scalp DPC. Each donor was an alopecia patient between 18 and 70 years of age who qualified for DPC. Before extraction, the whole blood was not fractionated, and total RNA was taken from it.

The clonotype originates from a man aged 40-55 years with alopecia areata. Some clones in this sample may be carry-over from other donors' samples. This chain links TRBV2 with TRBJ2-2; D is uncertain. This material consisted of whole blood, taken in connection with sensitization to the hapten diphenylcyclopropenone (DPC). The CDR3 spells CASSDGYTLGTGELFF. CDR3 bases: TGTGCCAGCAGTGACGGGTACACCCTGGGGACCGGGGAGCTGTTTTTT.